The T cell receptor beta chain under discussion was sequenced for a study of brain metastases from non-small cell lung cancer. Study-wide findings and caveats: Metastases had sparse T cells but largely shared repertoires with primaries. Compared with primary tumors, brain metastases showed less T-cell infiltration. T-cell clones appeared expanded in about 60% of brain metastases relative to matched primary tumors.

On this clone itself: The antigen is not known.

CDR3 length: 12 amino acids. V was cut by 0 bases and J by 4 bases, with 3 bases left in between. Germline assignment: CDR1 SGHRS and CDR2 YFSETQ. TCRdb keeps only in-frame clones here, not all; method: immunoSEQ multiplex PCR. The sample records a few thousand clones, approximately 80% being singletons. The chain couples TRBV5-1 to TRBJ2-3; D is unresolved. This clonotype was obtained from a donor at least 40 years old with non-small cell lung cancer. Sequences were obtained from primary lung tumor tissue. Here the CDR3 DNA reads TGCGCCAGCAGCTTGGGGTCAGATACGCAGTATTTT. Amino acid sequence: CASSLGSDTQYF.